This T cell receptor beta chain was retrieved from a study of blood T cell repertoires in COVID-19. Looking at the study overall: The United States, Italy and Spain were the sources of the acute and convalescent COVID-19 samples. Sample material is recorded as cDNA or gDNA derived from T cells, B-cell-depleted T cells, or PBMCs.

CDR1 and CDR2 from the germline V gene are GTSNPN and SVGIG (reference sequence). The CDR3 runs to 13 residues. The V segment lost 3 bases and the J segment 7 bases; nucleotides outside the gene matches: 6. Original processing methods: Reference gene primer amplification in the assay estimated nucleated cell counts. Profiling relied on immunoSEQ multiplex PCR, and the TCRdb table lists in-frame clones only, not all of them. V and J calls and clone size are as listed in that table; D and trimming were resolved from the DNA. Of some 200,000 clones listed, 80% to 90% were seen once; the top ten hold over 2.5%. This clone appeared a single time.

This TCR was recovered from a man in his forties or fifties who had recovered from COVID-19. Material for sequencing was peripheral blood. This chain connects TRBV30 to TRBJ2-1; the match to TRBD2 covers 7 bases. Here the CDR3 DNA reads TGTGCCTGGAGCGCGGGAGAAGTAAATGAGCAGTTCTTC. Translation: CAWSAGEVNEQFF.